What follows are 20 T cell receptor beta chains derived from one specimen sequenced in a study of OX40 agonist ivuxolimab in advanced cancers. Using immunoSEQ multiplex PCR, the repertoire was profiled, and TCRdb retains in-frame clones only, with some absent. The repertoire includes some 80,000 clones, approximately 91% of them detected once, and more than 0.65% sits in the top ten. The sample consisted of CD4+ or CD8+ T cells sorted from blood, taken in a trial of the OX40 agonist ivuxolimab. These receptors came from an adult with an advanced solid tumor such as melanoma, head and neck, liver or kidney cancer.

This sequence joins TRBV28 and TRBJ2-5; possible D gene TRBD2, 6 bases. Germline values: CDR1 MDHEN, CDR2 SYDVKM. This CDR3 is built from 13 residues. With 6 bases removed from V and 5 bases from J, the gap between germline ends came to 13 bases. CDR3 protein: CASREGSKETQYF. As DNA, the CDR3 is TGTGCCAGCAGGGAGGGATCCAAGGAGACCCAGTACTTC.

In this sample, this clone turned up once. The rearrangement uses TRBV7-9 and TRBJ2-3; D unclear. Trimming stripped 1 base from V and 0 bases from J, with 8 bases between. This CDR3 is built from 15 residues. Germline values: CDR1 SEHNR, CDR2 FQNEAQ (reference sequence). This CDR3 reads CASSLDGPSTDTQYF. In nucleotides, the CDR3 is TGTGCCAGCAGCTTAGACGGTCCAAGCACAGATACGCAGTATTTT. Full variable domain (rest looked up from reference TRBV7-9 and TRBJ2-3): DTGVSQNPRHKITKRGQNVTFRCDPISEHNRLYWYRQTLGQGPEFLTYFQNEAQLEKSRLLSDRFSAERPKGSFSTLEIQRTEQGDSAMYLCASSLDGPSTDTQYFGPGTRLTVL.

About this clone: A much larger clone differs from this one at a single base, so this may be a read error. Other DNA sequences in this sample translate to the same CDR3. CDR3 sequence: CASSLQGDQPQHF. In nucleotides, the CDR3 is TGTGCCAGCAGCTTGCAGGGGGATCAGCCCCAGCATTTT. This chain joins TRBV7-2 and TRBJ1-5; 7 bases line up with TRBD1. J lost 5 bases, V lost 3 bases, and 1 base had no gene match. The V gene's germline CDR1 is SGHTA and CDR2 FQGNSA. This CDR3 is built from 13 residues.

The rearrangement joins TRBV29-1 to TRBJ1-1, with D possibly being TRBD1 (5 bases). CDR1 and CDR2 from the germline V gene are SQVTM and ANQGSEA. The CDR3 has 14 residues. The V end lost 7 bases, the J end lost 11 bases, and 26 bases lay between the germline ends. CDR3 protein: CSAPLGPGMLGAFF. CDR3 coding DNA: TGCAGCGCCCCCTTGGGACCGGGTATGTTGGGTGCTTTCTTT.

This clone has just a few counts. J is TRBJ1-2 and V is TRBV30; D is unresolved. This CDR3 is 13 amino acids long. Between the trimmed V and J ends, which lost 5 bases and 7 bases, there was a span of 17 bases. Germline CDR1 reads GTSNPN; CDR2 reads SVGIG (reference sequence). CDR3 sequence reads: CAWSLRDLGGYTF. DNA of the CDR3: TGTGCCTGGTCTCTGAGGGATTTGGGTGGCTACACCTTC.

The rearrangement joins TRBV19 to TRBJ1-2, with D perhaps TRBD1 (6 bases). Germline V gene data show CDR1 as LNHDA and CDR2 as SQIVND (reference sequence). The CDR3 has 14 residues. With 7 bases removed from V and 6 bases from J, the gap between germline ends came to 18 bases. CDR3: CASTPSGGGHGYTF. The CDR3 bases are TGTGCCAGTACTCCCTCGGGGGGGGGCCATGGCTACACCTTC.

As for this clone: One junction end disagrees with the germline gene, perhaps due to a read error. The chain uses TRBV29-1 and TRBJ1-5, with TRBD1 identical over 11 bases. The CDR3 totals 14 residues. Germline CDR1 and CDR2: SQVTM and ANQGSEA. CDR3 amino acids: CSVADRGRNQPQHF. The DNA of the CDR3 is TGCAGCGTTGCGGACAGGGGGCGCAACCAGCCCCAGCATTTT.

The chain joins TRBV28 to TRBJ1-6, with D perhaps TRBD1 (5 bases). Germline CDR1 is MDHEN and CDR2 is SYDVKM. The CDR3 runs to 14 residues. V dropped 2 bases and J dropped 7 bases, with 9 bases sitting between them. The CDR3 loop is CASSLQGLNSPLHF. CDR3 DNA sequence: TGTGCCAGCAGTTTACAGGGACTGAATTCACCCCTCCACTTT.

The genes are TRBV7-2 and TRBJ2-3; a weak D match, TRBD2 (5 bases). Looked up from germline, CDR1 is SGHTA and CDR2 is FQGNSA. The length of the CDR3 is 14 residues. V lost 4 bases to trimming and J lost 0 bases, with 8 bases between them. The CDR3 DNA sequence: TGTGCCAGCAGCTCGACTACTAGCACAGATACGCAGTATTTT. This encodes CASSSTTSTDTQYF.

The CDR3 region has the DNA TGTGCCAGCTCACAACAAGCGGACAGGTTAACCAACTCTTATGGCTACACCTTC. Amino acids: CASSQQADRLTNSYGYTF. This chain connects TRBV18 to TRBJ1-2, with 7 bases lining up with TRBD1. CDR1 and CDR2 from the germline V gene are KGHSH and LQKENI. Unmatched junction bases numbered 19, after V lost 4 bases and J lost 5 bases. The CDR3 has 18 residues.

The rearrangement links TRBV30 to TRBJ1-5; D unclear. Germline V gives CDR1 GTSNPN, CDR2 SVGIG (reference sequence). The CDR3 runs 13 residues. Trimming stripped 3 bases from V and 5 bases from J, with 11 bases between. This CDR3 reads CAWSSRSHQPQHF. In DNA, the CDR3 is TGTGCCTGGAGCTCTCGGTCCCATCAGCCCCAGCATTTT. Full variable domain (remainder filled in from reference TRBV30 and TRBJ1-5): SQTIHQWPATLVQPVGSPLSLECTVEGTSNPNLYWYRQAAGRGLQLLFYSVGIGQISSEVPQNLSASRPQDRQFILSSKKLLLSDSGFYLCAWSSRSHQPQHFGDGTRLSIL.

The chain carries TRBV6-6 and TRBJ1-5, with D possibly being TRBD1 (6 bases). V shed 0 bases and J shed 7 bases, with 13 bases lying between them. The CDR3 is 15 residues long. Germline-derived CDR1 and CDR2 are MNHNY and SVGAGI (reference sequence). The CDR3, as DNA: TGTGCCAGCAGTTACTCGGCAGGGGAGGGCCAGCCCCAGCATTTT. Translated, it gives CASSYSAGEGQPQHF.

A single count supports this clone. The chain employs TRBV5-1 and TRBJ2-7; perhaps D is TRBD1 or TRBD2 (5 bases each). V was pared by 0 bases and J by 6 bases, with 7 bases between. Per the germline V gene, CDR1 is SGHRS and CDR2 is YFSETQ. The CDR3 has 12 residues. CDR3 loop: CASSLAGTEQYF. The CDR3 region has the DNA TGCGCCAGCAGCTTGGCAGGGACCGAGCAGTACTTC.

The CDR3 nucleotides are TGTGCCAGCAGCTCCTCGAGGGTCGACGGTGGCTACACCTTC. Protein: CASSSSRVDGGYTF. The V and J genes are TRBV5-6 and TRBJ1-2; D is ambiguous. This CDR3 comprises 14 residues. Trimming removed 3 bases from V and 7 bases from J, with 16 bases in between. Germline CDR1 and CDR2: SGHDT and YYEEEE.

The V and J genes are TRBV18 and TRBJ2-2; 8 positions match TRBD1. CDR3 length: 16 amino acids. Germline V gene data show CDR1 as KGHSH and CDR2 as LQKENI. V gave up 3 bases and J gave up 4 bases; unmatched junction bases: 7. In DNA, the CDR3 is TGTGCCAGCTCACCGAGACAGGGGTTTTCCACCGGGGAGCTGTTTTTT. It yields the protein CASSPRQGFSTGELFF.

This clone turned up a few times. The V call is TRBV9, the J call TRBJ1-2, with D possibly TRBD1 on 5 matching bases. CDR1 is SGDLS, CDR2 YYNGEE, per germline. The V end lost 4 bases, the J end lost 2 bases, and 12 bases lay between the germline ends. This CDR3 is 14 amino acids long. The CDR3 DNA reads TGTGCCAGCAGCAAGGAGGGGCAGAACTATGGCTACACCTTC. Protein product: CASSKEGQNYGYTF.

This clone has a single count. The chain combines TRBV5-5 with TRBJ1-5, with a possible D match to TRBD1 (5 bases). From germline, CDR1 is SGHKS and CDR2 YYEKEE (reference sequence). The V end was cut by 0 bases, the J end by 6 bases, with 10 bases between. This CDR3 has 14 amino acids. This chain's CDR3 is CASSLEQGGQPQHF. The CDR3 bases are TGTGCCAGCAGCTTGGAGCAGGGCGGTCAGCCCCAGCATTTT.

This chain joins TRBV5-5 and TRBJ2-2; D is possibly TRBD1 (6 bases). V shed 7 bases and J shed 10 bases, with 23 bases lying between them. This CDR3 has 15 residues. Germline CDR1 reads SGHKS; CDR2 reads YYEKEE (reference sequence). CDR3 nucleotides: TGTGCCAGCGAGCGTTCGGCAGGGGAATCGGAGGAGCTGTTTTTT. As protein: CASERSAGESEELFF.

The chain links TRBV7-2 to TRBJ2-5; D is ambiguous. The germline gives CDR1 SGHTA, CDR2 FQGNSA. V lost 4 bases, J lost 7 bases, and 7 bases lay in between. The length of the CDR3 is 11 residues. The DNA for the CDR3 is TGTGCCAGCAGCTCGTCTTGGACCCAGTACTTC. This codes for CASSSSWTQYF.

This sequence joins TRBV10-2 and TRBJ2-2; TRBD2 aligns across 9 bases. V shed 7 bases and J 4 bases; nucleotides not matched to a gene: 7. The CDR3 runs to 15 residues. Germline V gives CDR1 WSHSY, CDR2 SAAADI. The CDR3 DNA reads TGCGCCAGCACAATTAGCGGGAGTAGCACCGGGGAGCTGTTTTTT. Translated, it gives CASTISGSSTGELFF.